One and the same sample provided the 11 T cell receptor beta chains below, sequenced in a study of T cell responses to AZD1222 COVID-19 vaccine. Using immunoSEQ multiplex PCR, the repertoire was profiled, and TCRdb retains in-frame clones only, with some absent. The sample contains approximately 110,000 clones, more than 80% of which appear only once. The starting material was peripheral blood, obtained 28 days after the second AZD1222 dose. These receptors were collected from an adult who received the AZD1222 COVID-19 vaccine.

The rearrangement uses TRBV6-5 and TRBJ2-7, with D perhaps matching TRBD2 (5 bases). V was pared by 6 bases and J by 2 bases, with 17 bases between. The CDR3 consists of 15 residues. CDR1 MNHEY and CDR2 SVGAGI come from the germline V gene. The CDR3 DNA reads TGTGCCAGCAGCGCCGCCGTTGGGGAGCCCTACGAGCAGTACTTC. Protein product: CASSAAVGEPYEQYF.

The rearrangement uses TRBV5-1 and TRBJ1-4, with TRBD1 matching 10 bases. The germline CDR1 and CDR2 sequences are SGHRS and YFSETQ. CDR3 length: 15 residues. The V and J ends lost 7 bases and 8 bases, in that order; junction bases with no gene match: 11. CDR3 in DNA: TGCGCCAGCCGTCCTTCGACAGGGGGCGGGGAAAAACTGTTTTTT. This gives the protein CASRPSTGGGEKLFF.

The chain couples TRBV3-1 (or the pseudogene TRBV3-2) to TRBJ2-1; 10 nucleotides line up with TRBD2. CDR3 length: 16 amino acids. Germline trimming cut 1 base from V and 9 bases from J; bases unmatched to any gene: 9. Per germline, CDR1 LGHDT and CDR2 YNNKEL (reference sequence). CDR3 sequence (DNA): TGTGCCAGCAGCCAAGGACTAGCGGGCGCGCACGTTGAGCAGTTCTTC. This codes for CASSQGLAGAHVEQFF.

The CDR3 nucleotides are TGTGCCAGCAGGGACAGGGCTACAACTAATGAAAAACTGTTTTTT. Amino acid sequence: CASRDRATTNEKLFF. The chain joins TRBV2 to TRBJ1-4; TRBD1 agrees at 8 bases. V lost 6 bases and J lost 0; bases outside the gene matches: 3. This CDR3 has 15 amino acids. The germline V gene has CDR1 SNHLY and CDR2 FYNNEI. Full variable domain (outside the CDR3, taken from reference TRBV2 and TRBJ1-4): EPEVTQTPSHQVTQMGQEVILRCVPISNHLYFYWYRQILGQKVEFLVSFYNNEISEKSEIFDDQFSVERPDGSNFTLKIRSTKLEDSAMYFCASRDRATTNEKLFFGSGTQLSVL.

The chain recombines TRBV11-1 with TRBJ2-1; 9 bases match TRBD2. The V segment lost 5 bases and the J segment 5 bases; nucleotides outside the gene matches: 7. Per germline, CDR1 SGHAT and CDR2 FQDESV (reference sequence). The CDR3 consists of 15 residues. The CDR3 sequence is CASSHFSGGHNEQFF. The CDR3 DNA is TGTGCCAGCAGCCACTTTAGCGGGGGACACAATGAGCAGTTCTTC.

This chain links TRBV28 with TRBJ2-1; D assignment may be TRBD1 or TRBD2 (6 bases each). The V and J ends lost 3 bases and 5 bases respectively, with 11 bases between them. The germline CDR1 and CDR2 sequences are MDHEN and SYDVKM. The CDR3 spans 14 residues. The CDR3 sequence: CASSLGGFNNEQFF. The DNA for the CDR3 is TGTGCCAGCAGTTTGGGGGGCTTCAACAATGAGCAGTTCTTC.

The chain links TRBV6-5 to TRBJ2-7; no firm D call. CDR1 is MNHEY, CDR2 SVGAGI, per germline. V gave up 7 bases and J gave up 0 bases, with 10 bases separating them. This CDR3 is 13 amino acids long. The DNA for the CDR3 is TGTGCCAGCAAGGTTGGCGGCTCCTACGAGCAGTACTTC. As protein: CASKVGGSYEQYF.

This clone was recorded a few times. The CDR3 reads CASSDEAGTSIEQYF. Written as DNA, the CDR3 is TGTGCCAGCAGTGATGAGGCCGGGACTAGCATCGAGCAGTACTTC. The chain recombines TRBV6-1 with TRBJ2-7; 9 bases are shared with TRBD2. CDR1 is MNHNS and CDR2 is SASEGT in the germline V gene. The CDR3 is 15 residues long. V shed 3 bases, J shed 6 bases, and the junction held 9 bases outside the gene matches.

In this sample, this clone turned up once. This rearrangement joins TRBV24-1 to TRBJ2-3; no clear D gene. CDR1 KGHDR and CDR2 SFDVKD come from the germline V gene. Trimming took off 6 bases at V and 2 bases at J, with 2 bases between the two ends. The length of the CDR3 is 11 residues. CDR3 bases: TGTGCCACCAGTTACACAGATACGCAGTATTTT. Translation gives CATSYTDTQYF.

In this sample, this clone turned up many times. This chain links TRBV28 with TRBJ1-6, with D unresolved. The V end lost 4 bases, the J end lost 5 bases, and 12 bases lay between the germline ends. The CDR3 is made up of 15 amino acids. Germline V gene lookup returns CDR1 MDHEN and CDR2 SYDVKM. The CDR3 DNA reads TGTGCCAGCAGTTCCCCGACGGTAGATAATTCACCCCTCCACTTT. The encoded protein is CASSSPTVDNSPLHF.

This rearrangement joins TRBV9 to TRBJ2-7, with 10 bases identical to TRBD1. The CDR3 has 15 residues. The V gene end was trimmed by 0 bases and the J gene end by 4 bases; junction bases not matched to a gene: 4. CDR1 and CDR2 from the germline V gene are SGDLS and YYNGEE. The CDR3, as DNA: TGTGCCAGCAGCGTAGGGACAGGGGGTCTATACGAGCAGTACTTC. Protein product: CASSVGTGGLYEQYF.